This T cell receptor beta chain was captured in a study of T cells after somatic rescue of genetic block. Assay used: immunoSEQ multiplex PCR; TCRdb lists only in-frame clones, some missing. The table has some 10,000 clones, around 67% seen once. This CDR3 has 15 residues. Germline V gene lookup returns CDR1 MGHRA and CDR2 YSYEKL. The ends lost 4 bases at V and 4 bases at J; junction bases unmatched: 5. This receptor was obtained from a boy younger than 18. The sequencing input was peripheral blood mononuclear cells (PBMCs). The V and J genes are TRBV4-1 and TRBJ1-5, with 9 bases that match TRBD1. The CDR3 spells CASSRTDRGNQPQHF. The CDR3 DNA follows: TGCGCCAGCAGCCGCACGGACAGGGGTAATCAGCCCCAGCATTTT.